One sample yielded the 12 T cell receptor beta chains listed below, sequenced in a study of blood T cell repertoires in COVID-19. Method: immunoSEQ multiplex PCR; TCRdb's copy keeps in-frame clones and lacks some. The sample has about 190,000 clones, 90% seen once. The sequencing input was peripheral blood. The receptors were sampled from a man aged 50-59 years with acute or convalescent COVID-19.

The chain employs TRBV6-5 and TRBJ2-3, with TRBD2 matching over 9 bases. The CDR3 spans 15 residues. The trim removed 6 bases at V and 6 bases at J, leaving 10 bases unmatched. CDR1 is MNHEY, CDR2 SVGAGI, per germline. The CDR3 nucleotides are TGTGCCAGCAGATTAGCGGGGGCCGGGGTTGATACGCAGTATTTT. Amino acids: CASRLAGAGVDTQYF.

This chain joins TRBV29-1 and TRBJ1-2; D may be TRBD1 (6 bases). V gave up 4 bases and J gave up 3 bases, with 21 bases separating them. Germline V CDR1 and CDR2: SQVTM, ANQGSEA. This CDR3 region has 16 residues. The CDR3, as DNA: TGCAGCGTTGTAGGGCAGGGGCACCCTGAGGACTATGGCTACACCTTC. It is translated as CSVVGQGHPEDYGYTF.

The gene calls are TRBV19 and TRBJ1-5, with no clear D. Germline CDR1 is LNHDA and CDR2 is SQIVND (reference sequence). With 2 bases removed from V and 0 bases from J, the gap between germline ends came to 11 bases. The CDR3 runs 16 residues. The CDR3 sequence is CASSIMGRYSNQPQHF. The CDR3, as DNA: TGTGCCAGTAGTATAATGGGGAGGTATAGCAATCAGCCCCAGCATTTT. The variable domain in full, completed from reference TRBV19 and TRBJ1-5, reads DGGITQSPKYLFRKEGQNVTLSCEQNLNHDAMYWYRQDPGQGLRLIYYSQIVNDFQKGDIAEGYSVSREKKESFPLTVTSAQKNPTAFYLCASSIMGRYSNQPQHFGDGTRLSIL.

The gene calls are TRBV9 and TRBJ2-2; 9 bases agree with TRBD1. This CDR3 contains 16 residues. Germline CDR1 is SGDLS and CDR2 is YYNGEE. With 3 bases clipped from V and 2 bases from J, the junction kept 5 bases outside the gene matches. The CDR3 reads CASSEGQGFNTGELFF. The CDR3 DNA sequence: TGTGCCAGCAGCGAAGGACAGGGGTTTAACACCGGGGAGCTGTTTTTT.

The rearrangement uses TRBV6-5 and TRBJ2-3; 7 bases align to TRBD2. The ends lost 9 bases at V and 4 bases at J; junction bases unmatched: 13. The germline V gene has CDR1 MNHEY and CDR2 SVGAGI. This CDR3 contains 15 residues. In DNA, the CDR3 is TGTGCCAGTCGCCGGGCCACTAGCGTTCCAGATACGCAGTATTTT. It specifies CASRRATSVPDTQYF.

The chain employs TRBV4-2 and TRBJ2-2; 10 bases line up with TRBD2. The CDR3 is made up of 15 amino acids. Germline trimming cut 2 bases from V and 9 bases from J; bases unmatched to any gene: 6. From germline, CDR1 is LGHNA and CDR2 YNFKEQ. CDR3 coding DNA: TGTGCCAGCAGCCAAAGGGCTAGCGGGAGCTGGGAGCTGTTTTTT. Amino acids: CASSQRASGSWELFF.

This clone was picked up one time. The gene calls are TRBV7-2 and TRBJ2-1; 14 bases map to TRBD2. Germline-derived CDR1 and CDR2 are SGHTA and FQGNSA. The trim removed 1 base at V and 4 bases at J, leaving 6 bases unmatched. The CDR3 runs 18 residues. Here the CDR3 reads CASSLDRGTSGGYNEQFF. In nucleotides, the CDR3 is TGTGCCAGCAGCTTAGACCGGGGGACTAGCGGGGGATACAATGAGCAGTTCTTC.

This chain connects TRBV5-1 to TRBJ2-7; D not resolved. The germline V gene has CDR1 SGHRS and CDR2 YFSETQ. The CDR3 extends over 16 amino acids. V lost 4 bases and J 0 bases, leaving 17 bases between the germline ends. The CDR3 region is CASSPETVLFSYEQYF. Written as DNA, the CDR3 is TGCGCCAGCAGCCCTGAGACGGTACTATTCTCCTACGAGCAGTACTTC. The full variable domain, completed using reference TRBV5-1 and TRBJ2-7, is KAGVTQTPRYLIKTRGQQVTLSCSPISGHRSVSWYQQTPGQGLQFLFEYFSETQRNKGNFPGRFSGRQFSNSRSEMNVSTLELGDSALYLCASSPETVLFSYEQYFGPGTRLTVT.

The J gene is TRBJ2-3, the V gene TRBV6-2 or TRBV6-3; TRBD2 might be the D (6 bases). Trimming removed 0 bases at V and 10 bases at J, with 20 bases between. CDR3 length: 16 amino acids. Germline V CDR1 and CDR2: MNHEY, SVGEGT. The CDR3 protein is CASSYSGGLIRRSQYF. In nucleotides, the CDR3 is TGTGCCAGCAGTTACTCGGGGGGACTTATAAGGCGGTCGCAGTATTTT.

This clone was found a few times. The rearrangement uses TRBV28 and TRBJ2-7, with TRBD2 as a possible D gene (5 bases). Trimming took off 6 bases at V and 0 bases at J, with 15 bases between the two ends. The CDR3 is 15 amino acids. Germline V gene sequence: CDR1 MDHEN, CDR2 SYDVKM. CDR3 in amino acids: CASSYPGSRSYEQYF. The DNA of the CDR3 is TGTGCCAGCAGCTACCCGGGGAGCCGCTCCTACGAGCAGTACTTC. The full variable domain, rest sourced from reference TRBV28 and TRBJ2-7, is DVKVTQSSRYLVKRTGEKVFLECVQDMDHENMFWYRQDPGLGLRLIYFSYDVKMKEKGDIPEGYSVSREKKERFSLILESASTNQTSMYLCASSYPGSRSYEQYFGPGTRLTVT.

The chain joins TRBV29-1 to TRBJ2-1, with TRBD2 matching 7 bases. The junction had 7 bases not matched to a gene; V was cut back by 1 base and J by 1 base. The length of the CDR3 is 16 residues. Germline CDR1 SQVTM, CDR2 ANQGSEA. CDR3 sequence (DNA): TGCAGCGTTGAAGGGGTCCGGGGACTATCCTACAATGAGCAGTTCTTC. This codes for CSVEGVRGLSYNEQFF.

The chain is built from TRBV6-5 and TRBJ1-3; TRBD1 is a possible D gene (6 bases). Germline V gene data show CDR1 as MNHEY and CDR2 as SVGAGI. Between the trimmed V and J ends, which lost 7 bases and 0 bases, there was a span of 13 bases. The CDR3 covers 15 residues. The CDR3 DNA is TGTGCCAGCAATCCCAGGGGCCCCTCTGGAAACACCATATATTTT. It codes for CASNPRGPSGNTIYF.